A selection of T cell receptor beta chains follows, all from one sample in a study of shared clonotypes between healthy human individuals. Only in-frame clones appear in the TCRdb table, and some are missing; sequencing was by immunoSEQ multiplex PCR. Of hundreds of thousands of clones listed, 85% to 95% were seen once; the top ten hold 24%. Sequences were obtained from naive CD8+ T cells sorted from blood. These receptors originate from a man aged 25 to 45 in good health. CDR3s include the opening cysteine and the closing phenylalanine or tryptophan. Fields, in order: V gene, clone size, J gene, D gene, CDR3 protein, CDR3 DNA. A D gene is named only where the DNA matches it firmly. Only some rows state a clone size, as once, few, many or a class for expanded clones.

TRBV10-2,.,TRBJ2-7,TRBD2,CASSDTSGSYEQYF,TGCGCCAGCAGTGACACTAGCGGTTCCTACGAGCAGTACTTC
TRBV7-9,.,TRBJ2-1,TRBD1,CASSLLGQKTYNEQFF,TGTGCCAGCAGCTTATTGGGACAGAAGACCTACAATGAGCAGTTCTTC
TRBV5-4,.,TRBJ2-2,TRBD1,CASSHTGQGVLDGELFF,TGTGCCAGCAGCCACACCGGACAGGGGGTGTTGGACGGGGAGCTGTTTTTT
TRBV27,.,TRBJ2-7,.,CATSHGYEQYF,TGTGCCACCTCGCATGGCTACGAGCAGTACTTC
TRBV7-9,once,TRBJ1-1,.,CASSLAHGRHTEAFF,TGTGCCAGCAGCTTAGCTCACGGGCGACACACTGAAGCTTTCTTT
TRBV19,.,TRBJ2-7,TRBD2,CASSTSSGRAGQYF,TGTGCCAGTAGTACCTCTAGCGGGAGGGCCGGGCAGTACTTC
TRBV5-5,.,TRBJ2-7,.,CASSLGNEQYF,TGTGCCAGCAGCTTGGGTAACGAGCAGTACTTC
TRBV6-1,.,TRBJ2-7,TRBD2,CASSEAGLGQYEQYF,TGTGCCAGCAGTGAAGCGGGACTAGGGCAATACGAGCAGTACTTC
TRBV4-3,.,TRBJ2-1,TRBD1,CASSQRDVLGTGNNEQFF,TGCGCCAGCAGCCAACGCGACGTACTCGGGACAGGGAACAATGAGCAGTTCTTC
TRBV10-3,.,TRBJ2-2,.,CAISHLEGARTGELFF,TGTGCCATCAGCCACCTCGAAGGGGCTCGCACCGGGGAGCTGTTTTTT
TRBV29-1,.,TRBJ1-1,TRBD1,CSVDMFGTGDEAFF,TGCAGCGTTGATATGTTCGGGACAGGGGATGAAGCTTTCTTT
TRBV2,.,TRBJ2-3,.,CASSDRQTRPGADTQYF,TGTGCCAGCAGTGACCGACAGACACGTCCAGGGGCCGATACGCAGTATTTT
TRBV15,.,TRBJ2-5,.,CATSTIRDQYF,TGTGCCACCAGTACTATCCGGGACCAGTACTTC
TRBV9,.,TRBJ2-2,.,CASSVVLGSGELFF,TGTGCCAGCAGCGTAGTTCTGGGATCCGGGGAGCTGTTTTTT
TRBV2,.,TRBJ2-7,.,CASSEDPGGTYEQYF,TGTGCCAGCAGTGAAGACCCAGGGGGGACCTACGAGCAGTACTTC
TRBV15,once,TRBJ2-7,.,CATSRDRVQGYEQYF,TGTGCCACCAGCAGAGATCGGGTCCAGGGCTACGAGCAGTACTTC
TRBV5-1,.,TRBJ2-5,TRBD2,CASSSPGTSQETQYF,TGCGCCAGCAGCAGCCCCGGGACTAGCCAAGAGACCCAGTACTTC
TRBV6-5,.,TRBJ1-3,.,CATSPGLGSGNTIYF,TGTGCCACCTCCCCAGGGCTGGGCTCTGGAAACACCATATATTTT
TRBV6-5,.,TRBJ1-2,.,CASSPDSGNYGYTF,TGTGCCAGCAGCCCGGACAGTGGTAACTATGGCTACACCTTC
TRBV28,few,TRBJ1-2,.,CASSPRGAGYGYTF,TGTGCCAGCAGCCCCCGGGGGGCAGGCTATGGCTACACCTTC
TRBV28,.,TRBJ2-3,.,CASEGEDTQYF,TGTGCCAGCGAAGGCGAAGATACGCAGTATTTT
TRBV5-4,once,TRBJ2-3,TRBD1,CASNQITGGPTDTQYF,TGTGCCAGCAACCAGATAACAGGGGGCCCCACAGATACGCAGTATTTT
TRBV7-9,.,TRBJ2-3,.,CASSPAGSTDTQYF,TGTGCCAGCAGCCCGGCGGGCAGCACAGATACGCAGTATTTT
TRBV7-7,.,TRBJ2-3,TRBD2,CASSLRGRATDTQYF,TGTGCTAGCAGCTTGCGCGGGAGGGCCACAGATACGCAGTATTTT
TRBV10-2,.,TRBJ1-5,.,CASSESGRQGSNQPQHF,TGCGCCAGCAGTGAGTCTGGGAGGCAGGGAAGCAATCAGCCCCAGCATTTT
TRBV7-8,once,TRBJ2-3,.,CASSPDLFLNLYF,TGTGCCAGCAGCCCGGACCTATTCCTTAATTTGTATTTT
TRBV27,.,TRBJ2-3,TRBD2,CASMGLAGGPSSDTQYF,TGTGCCAGCATGGGACTAGCGGGAGGGCCGTCATCAGATACGCAGTATTTT
TRBV27,.,TRBJ2-7,.,CASSLGQGIYEQYF,TGTGCCAGCAGTTTAGGGCAGGGAATATACGAGCAGTACTTC
TRBV11-2,.,TRBJ2-7,.,CASSSTGPRGLNYEQYF,TGTGCCAGCAGCTCTACCGGGCCCCGTGGTCTCAACTACGAGCAGTACTTC
TRBV28,.,TRBJ2-1,.,CASSLAGGSYNEQFF,TGTGCCAGCAGTTTAGCGGGTGGATCCTACAATGAGCAGTTCTTC
TRBV29-1,once,TRBJ1-2,.,CSAHLGRNYGYTF,TGCAGCGCACATCTGGGGCGGAACTATGGCTACACCTTC
TRBV11-2,.,TRBJ2-5,.,CASSLWQGREETQYF,TGTGCCAGCAGCTTATGGCAGGGCAGGGAAGAGACCCAGTACTTC
TRBV20-1,.,TRBJ1-2,.,CSAGGEYGYTF,TGCAGTGCTGGGGGAGAGTATGGCTACACCTTC
TRBV4-1,.,TRBJ2-7,.,CASSQDRGSYEQYF,TGCGCCAGCAGCCAAGATAGGGGATCCTACGAGCAGTACTTC
TRBV7-9,few,TRBJ2-7,.,CASSLVNGGLFSYEQYF,TGTGCCAGCAGCTTAGTCAATGGCGGGCTCTTCTCCTACGAGCAGTACTTC
TRBV25-1,.,TRBJ2-1,TRBD2,CASGELAGGNEQFF,TGTGCCAGCGGGGAACTAGCGGGAGGGAATGAGCAGTTCTTC
TRBV11-2,.,TRBJ1-2,.,CATHEGGENYGYTF,TGTGCCACTCATGAGGGGGGCGAAAACTATGGCTACACCTTC
TRBV5-4,.,TRBJ2-7,TRBD2,CASRGTSGGSYEQYF,TGTGCCAGCAGAGGGACTAGCGGGGGAAGTTACGAGCAGTACTTC
TRBV11-2,.,TRBJ2-7,.,CASSLESHSYEQYF,TGTGCCAGCAGCTTAGAATCCCACTCCTACGAGCAGTACTTC
TRBV27,.,TRBJ2-7,.,CASSLSGIAYEQYF,TGTGCCAGCAGTTTATCCGGGATCGCCTACGAGCAGTACTTC
TRBV29-1,.,TRBJ2-7,.,CSVEGVRGELSYEQYF,TGCAGCGTTGAAGGAGTGCGGGGCGAGCTCTCCTACGAGCAGTACTTC
TRBV4-3,.,TRBJ2-3,.,CASSQEGRTDTQYF,TGCGCCAGCAGCCAAGAAGGCCGCACAGATACGCAGTATTTT
TRBV29-1,.,TRBJ2-7,TRBD1,CSVEEMIRGGDEQYF,TGCAGCGTTGAGGAGATGATCAGAGGGGGCGACGAGCAGTACTTC
TRBV10-3,.,TRBJ2-3,.,CAIRVAPGEVDTQYF,TGTGCCATCAGGGTGGCCCCCGGAGAGGTAGATACGCAGTATTTT
TRBV2,few,TRBJ2-5,.,CASSVAAYQETQYF,TGTGCCAGCAGTGTAGCAGCCTACCAAGAGACCCAGTACTTC
TRBV18,.,TRBJ2-3,.,CASSPTPVGTDTQYF,TGTGCCAGCTCACCAACTCCGGTGGGCACAGATACGCAGTATTTT